This T cell receptor (beta chain) was sequenced in a study of patients and donors after allogeneic stem cell transplantation. Trimming left V 3 bases short and J 1 base short, with 10 bases between. Germline V gene lookup returns CDR1 DFQATT and CDR2 SNEGSKA (reference sequence). The CDR3 length is 14 residues. TCRdb fed the RT-PCR reads into MiXCR, producing one record per CDR3 protein. The sample shows about a million distinct CDR3 sequences, roughly 18% of them seen only once. The sample taken for sequencing was blood, either unsorted or a sorted T cell fraction (not recorded which). The chain joins TRBV20-1 to TRBJ2-1, with D possibly TRBD2 on 5 matching bases. This receptor was obtained from a human donor who was either an allogeneic HSCT recipient or a stem cell or donor lymphocyte infusion donor (not recorded which). It is not recorded whose cells these are; they may come from a transplant donor. This CDR3 reads CSASGVSSYNEQFF. CDR3 coding DNA: TGCAGTGCTAGCGGGGTGTCATCCTACAATGAGCAGTTCTTC.